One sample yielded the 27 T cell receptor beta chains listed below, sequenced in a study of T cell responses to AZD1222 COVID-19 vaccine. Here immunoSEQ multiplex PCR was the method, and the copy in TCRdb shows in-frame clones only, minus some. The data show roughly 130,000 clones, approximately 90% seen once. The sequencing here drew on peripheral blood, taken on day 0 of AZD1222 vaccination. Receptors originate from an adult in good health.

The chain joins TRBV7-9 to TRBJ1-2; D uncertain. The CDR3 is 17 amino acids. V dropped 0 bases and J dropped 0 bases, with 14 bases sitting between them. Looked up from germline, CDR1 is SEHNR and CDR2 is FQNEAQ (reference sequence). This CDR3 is CASSLARLDQTNYGYTF. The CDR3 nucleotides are TGTGCCAGCAGCTTAGCGCGCCTGGATCAAACTAACTATGGCTACACCTTC.

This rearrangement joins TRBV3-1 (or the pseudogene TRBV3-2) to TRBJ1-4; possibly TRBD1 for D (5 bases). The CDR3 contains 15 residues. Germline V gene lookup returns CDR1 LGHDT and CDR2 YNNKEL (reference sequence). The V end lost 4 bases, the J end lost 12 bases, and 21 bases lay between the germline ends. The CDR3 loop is CASSPRQVGGEELFF. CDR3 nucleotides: TGTGCCAGCAGCCCTCGTCAAGTCGGGGGGGAAGAACTGTTTTTT.

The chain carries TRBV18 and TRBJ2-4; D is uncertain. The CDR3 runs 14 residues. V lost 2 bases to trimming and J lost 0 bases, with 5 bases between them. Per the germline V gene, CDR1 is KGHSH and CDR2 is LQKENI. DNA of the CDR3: TGTGCCAGCTCACCAGGATTAGCCAAAAACATTCAGTACTTC. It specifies CASSPGLAKNIQYF.

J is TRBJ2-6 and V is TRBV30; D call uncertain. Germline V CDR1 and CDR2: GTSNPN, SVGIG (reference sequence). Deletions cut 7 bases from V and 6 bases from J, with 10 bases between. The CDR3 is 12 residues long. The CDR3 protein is CASWPKANVLTF. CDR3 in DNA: TGTGCCTCATGGCCAAAGGCCAACGTCCTGACTTTC. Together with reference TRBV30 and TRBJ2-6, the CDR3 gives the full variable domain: SQTIHQWPATLVQPVGSPLSLECTVEGTSNPNLYWYRQAAGRGLQLLFYSVGIGQISSEVPQNLSASRPQDRQFILSSKKLLLSDSGFYLCASWPKANVLTFGAGSRLTVL.

CDR3 bases: TGTGCCAGCAGTACACAGGCCGGGGAGATTCAGCCCCAGCATTTT. Its translation: CASSTQAGEIQPQHF. The V and J genes are TRBV28 and TRBJ1-5; tentative D call: TRBD1 (5 bases). CDR3 length: 15 residues. Germline assignment: CDR1 MDHEN and CDR2 SYDVKM. Trimming took 5 bases from V and 6 from J, leaving 17 bases between them.

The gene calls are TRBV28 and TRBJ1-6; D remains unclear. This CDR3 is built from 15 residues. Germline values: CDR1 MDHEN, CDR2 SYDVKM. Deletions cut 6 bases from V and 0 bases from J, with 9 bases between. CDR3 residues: CASSPYSSYNSPLHF. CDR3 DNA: TGTGCCAGCAGCCCTTATTCCTCCTATAATTCACCCCTCCACTTT.

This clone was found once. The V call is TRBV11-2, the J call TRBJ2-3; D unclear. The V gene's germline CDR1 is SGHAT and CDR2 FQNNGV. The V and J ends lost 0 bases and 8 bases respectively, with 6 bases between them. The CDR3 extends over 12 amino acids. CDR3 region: CASSLDHRTQYF. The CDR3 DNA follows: TGTGCCAGCAGCTTAGATCATCGTACGCAGTATTTT.

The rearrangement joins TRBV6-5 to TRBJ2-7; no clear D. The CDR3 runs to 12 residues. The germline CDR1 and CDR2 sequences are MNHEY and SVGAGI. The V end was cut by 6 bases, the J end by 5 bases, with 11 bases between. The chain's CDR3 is CASRGMEHEQYF. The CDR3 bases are TGTGCCAGCAGGGGGATGGAGCACGAGCAGTACTTC.

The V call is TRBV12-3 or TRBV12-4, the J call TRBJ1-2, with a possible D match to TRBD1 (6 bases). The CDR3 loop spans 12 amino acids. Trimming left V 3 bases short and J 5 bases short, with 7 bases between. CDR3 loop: CASSFQGYGYTF. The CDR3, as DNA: TGTGCCAGCAGTTTTCAGGGGTATGGCTACACCTTC.

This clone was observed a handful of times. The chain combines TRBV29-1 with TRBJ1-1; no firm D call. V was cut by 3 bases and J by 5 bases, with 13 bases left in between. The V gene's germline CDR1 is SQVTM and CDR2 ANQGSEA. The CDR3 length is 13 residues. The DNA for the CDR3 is TGCAGCGTTGACGGGTCCCAGAGGACTGAAGCTTTCTTT. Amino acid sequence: CSVDGSQRTEAFF.

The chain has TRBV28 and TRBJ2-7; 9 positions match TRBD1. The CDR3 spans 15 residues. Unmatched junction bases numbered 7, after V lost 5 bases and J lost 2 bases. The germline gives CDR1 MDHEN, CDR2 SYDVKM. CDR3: CASSRTGTGPYEQYF. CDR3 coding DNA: TGTGCCAGCAGTCGGACCGGGACAGGGCCCTACGAGCAGTACTTC.

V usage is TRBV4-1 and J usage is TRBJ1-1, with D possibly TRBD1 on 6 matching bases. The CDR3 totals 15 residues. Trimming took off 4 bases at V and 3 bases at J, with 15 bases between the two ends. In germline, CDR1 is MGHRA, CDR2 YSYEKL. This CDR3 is CASSRGGHKYTEAFF. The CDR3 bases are TGCGCCAGCAGCCGAGGGGGACACAAATACACTGAAGCTTTCTTT.

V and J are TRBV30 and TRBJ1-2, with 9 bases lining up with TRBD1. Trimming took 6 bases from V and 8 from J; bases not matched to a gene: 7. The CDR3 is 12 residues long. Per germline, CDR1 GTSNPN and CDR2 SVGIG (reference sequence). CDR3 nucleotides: TGTGCCTGTGACAGGGGGAGACGGGGCTACACCTTC. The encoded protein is CACDRGRRGYTF. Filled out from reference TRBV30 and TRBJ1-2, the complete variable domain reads SQTIHQWPATLVQPVGSPLSLECTVEGTSNPNLYWYRQAAGRGLQLLFYSVGIGQISSEVPQNLSASRPQDRQFILSSKKLLLSDSGFYLCACDRGRRGYTFGSGTRLTVV.

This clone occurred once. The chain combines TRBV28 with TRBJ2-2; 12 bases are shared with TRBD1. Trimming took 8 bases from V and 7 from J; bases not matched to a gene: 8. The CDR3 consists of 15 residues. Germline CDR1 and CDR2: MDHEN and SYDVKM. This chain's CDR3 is CASGGTGGRVGELFF. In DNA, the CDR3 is TGTGCCAGCGGAGGGACAGGGGGCCGGGTCGGGGAGCTGTTTTTT.

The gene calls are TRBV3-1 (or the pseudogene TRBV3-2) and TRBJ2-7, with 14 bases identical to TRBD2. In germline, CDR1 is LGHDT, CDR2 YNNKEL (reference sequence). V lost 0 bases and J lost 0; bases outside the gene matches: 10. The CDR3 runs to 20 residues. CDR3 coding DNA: TGTGCCAGCAGCCAAGAAGGAACCCGACTAGCGGGGGGGAGCTCCTACGAGCAGTACTTC. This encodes CASSQEGTRLAGGSSYEQYF.

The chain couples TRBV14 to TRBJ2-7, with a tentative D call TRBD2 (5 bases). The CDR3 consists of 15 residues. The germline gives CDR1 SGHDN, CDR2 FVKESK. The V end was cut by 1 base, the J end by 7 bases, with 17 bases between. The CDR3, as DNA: TGTGCCAGCAGCCAAGTTTTGTACACCTCGGGGGAGCAGTACTTC. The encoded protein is CASSQVLYTSGEQYF.

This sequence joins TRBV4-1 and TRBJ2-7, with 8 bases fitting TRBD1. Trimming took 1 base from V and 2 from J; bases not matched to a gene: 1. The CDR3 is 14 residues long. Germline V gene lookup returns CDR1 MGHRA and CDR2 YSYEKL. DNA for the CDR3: TGCGCCAGCAGCCAAGTGGACAGGGCCTACGAGCAGTACTTC. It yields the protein CASSQVDRAYEQYF.

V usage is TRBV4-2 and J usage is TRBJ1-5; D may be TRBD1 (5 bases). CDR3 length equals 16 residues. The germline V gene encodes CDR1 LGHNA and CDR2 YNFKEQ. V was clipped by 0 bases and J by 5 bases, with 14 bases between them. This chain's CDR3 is CASSQDQVGAYQPQHF. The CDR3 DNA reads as TGTGCCAGCAGCCAAGATCAGGTTGGGGCTTATCAGCCCCAGCATTTT.

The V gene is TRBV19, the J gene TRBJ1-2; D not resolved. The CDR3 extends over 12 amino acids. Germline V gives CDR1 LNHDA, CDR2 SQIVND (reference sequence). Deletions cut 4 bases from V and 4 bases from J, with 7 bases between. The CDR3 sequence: CASSNGGYGYTF. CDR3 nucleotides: TGTGCCAGTAGTAATGGAGGCTATGGCTACACCTTC.

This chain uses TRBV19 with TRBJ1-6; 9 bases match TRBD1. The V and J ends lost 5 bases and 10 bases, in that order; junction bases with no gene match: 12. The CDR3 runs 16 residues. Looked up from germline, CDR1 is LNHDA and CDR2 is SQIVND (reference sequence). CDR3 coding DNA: TGTGCCAGTAGTGCCTCTACCGGGACAGGGTTATCACCCCTCCACTTT. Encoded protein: CASSASTGTGLSPLHF.

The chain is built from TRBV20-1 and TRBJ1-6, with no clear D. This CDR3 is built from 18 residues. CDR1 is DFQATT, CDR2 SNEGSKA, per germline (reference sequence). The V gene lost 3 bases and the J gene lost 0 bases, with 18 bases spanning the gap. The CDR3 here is CSASRLSPVSSYNSPLHF. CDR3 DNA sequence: TGCAGTGCTAGTCGTTTATCACCGGTTAGCTCCTATAATTCACCCCTCCACTTT.

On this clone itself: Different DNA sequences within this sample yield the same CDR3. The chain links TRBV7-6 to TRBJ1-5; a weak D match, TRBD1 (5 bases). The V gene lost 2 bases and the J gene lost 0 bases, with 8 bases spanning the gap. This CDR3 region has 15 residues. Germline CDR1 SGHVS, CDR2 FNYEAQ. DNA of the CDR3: TGTGCCAGCAGCTTAAGCGGGGGTAGCAATCAGCCCCAGCATTTT. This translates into CASSLSGGSNQPQHF. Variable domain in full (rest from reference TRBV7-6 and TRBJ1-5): GAGVSQSPRYKVTKRGQDVALRCDPISGHVSLYWYRQALGQGPEFLTYFNYEAQQDKSGLPNDRFSAERPEGSISTLTIQRTEQRDSAMYRCASSLSGGSNQPQHFGDGTRLSIL.

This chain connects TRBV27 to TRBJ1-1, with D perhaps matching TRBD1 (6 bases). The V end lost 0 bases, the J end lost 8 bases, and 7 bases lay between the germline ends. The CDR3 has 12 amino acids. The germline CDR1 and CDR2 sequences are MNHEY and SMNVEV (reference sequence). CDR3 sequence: CASSLSQGEAFF. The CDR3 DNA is TGTGCCAGCAGTTTATCACAGGGAGAAGCTTTCTTT.

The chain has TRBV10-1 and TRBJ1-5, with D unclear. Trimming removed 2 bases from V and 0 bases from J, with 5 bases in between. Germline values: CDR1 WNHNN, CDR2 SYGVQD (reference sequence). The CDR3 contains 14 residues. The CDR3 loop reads CASSERDSNQPQHF. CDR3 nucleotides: TGCGCCAGCAGTGAGAGGGATAGCAATCAGCCCCAGCATTTT.

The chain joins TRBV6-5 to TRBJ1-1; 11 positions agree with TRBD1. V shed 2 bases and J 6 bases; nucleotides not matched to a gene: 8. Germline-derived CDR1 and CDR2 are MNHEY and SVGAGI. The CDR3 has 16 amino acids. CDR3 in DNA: TGTGCCAGCAGTTACAGGCGGACAGGGGGCGAGGCTGAAGCTTTCTTT. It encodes CASSYRRTGGEAEAFF.

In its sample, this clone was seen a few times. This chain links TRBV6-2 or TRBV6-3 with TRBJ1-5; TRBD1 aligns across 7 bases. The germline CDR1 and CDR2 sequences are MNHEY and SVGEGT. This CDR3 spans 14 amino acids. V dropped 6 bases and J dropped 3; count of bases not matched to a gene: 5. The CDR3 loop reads CASSETGVNQPQHF. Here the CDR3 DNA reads TGTGCCAGCAGCGAAACAGGGGTCAATCAGCCCCAGCATTTT.

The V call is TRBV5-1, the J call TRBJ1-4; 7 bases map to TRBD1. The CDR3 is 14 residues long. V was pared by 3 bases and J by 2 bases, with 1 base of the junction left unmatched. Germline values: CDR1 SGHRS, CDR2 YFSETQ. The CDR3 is CASSSGQTNEKLFF. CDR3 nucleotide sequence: TGCGCCAGCAGCTCGGGACAGACTAATGAAAAACTGTTTTTT.